The 7 T cell receptor beta chains below come from one sample, sequenced in a study of shared clonotypes between healthy human individuals. The naive CD8 population came from CD45RO-negative cells selected for CCR7, without terminally differentiated effector memory CD45RA+ cells. The table came from immunoSEQ multiplex PCR; TCRdb's copy has only in-frame clones and leaves some out. Of 2 million or so clones in the sample, approximately 95% were seen once. The sequencing input was naive CD8+ T cells sorted from blood. These receptors were obtained from a man aged 18 to 35 in good health.

This chain uses TRBV25-1 with TRBJ2-5; tentative D call: TRBD1 (6 bases). Deletions cut 4 bases from V and 9 bases from J, with 12 bases between. Germline CDR1 reads MGHDK; CDR2 reads SYGVNS. The CDR3 consists of 12 residues. The CDR3: CASSVLPGAQYF. As DNA, the CDR3 is TGTGCCAGCAGTGTGTTACCAGGGGCCCAGTACTTC.

The chain recombines TRBV10-2 with TRBJ1-6; unclear D gene. The V end was cut by 4 bases, the J end by 9 bases, with 10 bases between. CDR1 and CDR2 from the germline V gene are WSHSY and SAAADI. This CDR3 spans 13 amino acids. CDR3 in amino acids: CASSAIIGSPLHF. CDR3 nucleotides: TGCGCCAGCAGTGCCATCATTGGTTCACCCCTCCACTTT.

V gene TRBV21-1 combines with J gene TRBJ2-7; TRBD1, the table's D call, lacks a check against the DNA. TRBV21-1 is noted as a pseudogene. The CDR3 spans 16 residues. CDR3 bases: TGTGCCAGCAGCAAAGGACAACGTACGAGCTCCTACGAGCAGTACTTC. Translated, it gives CASSKGQRTSSYEQYF.

J is TRBJ2-7 and V is TRBV7-9, with a tentative D call TRBD2 (5 bases). Germline V CDR1 and CDR2: SEHNR, FQNEAQ (reference sequence). The CDR3 loop spans 13 amino acids. Deletions cut 4 bases from V and 4 bases from J, with 11 bases between. The CDR3 nucleotides read TGTGCCAGCAGCTGGTCCGGGGAGTACGAGCAGTACTTC. As protein: CASSWSGEYEQYF.

The V call is TRBV30, the J call TRBJ2-1; D is perhaps TRBD1 (5 bases). V was clipped by 4 bases and J by 5 bases, with 9 bases between them. CDR1 is GTSNPN, CDR2 SVGIG, per germline (reference sequence). The CDR3 spans 12 residues. CDR3 nucleotide sequence: TGTGCCTGGACGGACACTGACAATGAGCAGTTCTTC. As protein: CAWTDTDNEQFF.

In its sample, this clone was seen once. The chain has TRBV15 and TRBJ2-7; 9 bases agree with TRBD1. V trimming: 3 bases; J trimming: 1 base; junction bases outside the gene matches: 7. The germline V gene has CDR1 LNHNV and CDR2 YYDKDF (reference sequence). The CDR3 runs to 16 residues. The CDR3 DNA is TGTGCCACCAGCAGCCTACAGGGGGCTGGGTCCTACGAGCAGTACTTC. Translation: CATSSLQGAGSYEQYF.

The chain couples TRBV19 to TRBJ2-7; D possibly corresponds to TRBD2 (5 bases). Germline CDR1 reads LNHDA; CDR2 reads SQIVND (reference sequence). The CDR3 runs 13 residues. Trimming removed 5 bases at V and 4 bases at J, with 12 bases between. Here the CDR3 reads CASSAGLQYEQYF. The CDR3 DNA reads as TGTGCCAGTAGTGCCGGACTGCAGTACGAGCAGTACTTC.